Each of the 3 T cell receptor beta chains below was sequenced from the same sample in a study of blood T cells in healthy people across ages. Primed by a sample-barcoded 5' primer and a J-beta primer mix, a second PCR proceeded for about 7 to 11 cycles. TCRdb reprocessed the 5' RACE reads with MiXCR, giving one entry per CDR3 protein. The sample contains roughly 730,000 distinct CDR3 sequences, approximately 53% of which appear only once. The sequenced material came from blood. The receptor set was obtained from a man aged 40-49 years in good health.

The gene calls are TRBV28 and TRBJ1-2; TRBD1 matches 9 bases. Losses at the gene ends were 6 bases for V and 8 bases for J; bases not matched to a gene: 10. The length of the CDR3 is 14 residues. The germline V gene encodes CDR1 MDHEN and CDR2 SYDVKM. The CDR3 sequence: CASRLTGGQGGYTF. The CDR3, as DNA: TGTGCCAGCAGGCTTACAGGGGGCCAGGGAGGCTACACCTTC.

This clonotype has more than one count but fewer than ten. The rearrangement uses TRBV6-5 and TRBJ1-6, with 8 positions matching TRBD1. Germline lookup yields CDR1 MNHEY and CDR2 SVGAGI. V was clipped by 9 bases and J by 7 bases; unmatched bases: 5. CDR3 length: 13 amino acids. DNA for the CDR3: TGTGCCAGTTACAGGGGGAGAAATTCACCCCTCCACTTT. Protein: CASYRGRNSPLHF.

This clonotype was recorded only once. The chain joins TRBV27 to TRBJ2-4; D uncertain. This CDR3 is 14 amino acids long. The V and J ends lost 5 bases and 0 bases respectively, with 8 bases between them. CDR1 and CDR2 from the germline V gene are MNHEY and SMNVEV (reference sequence). The CDR3 sequence is CASSALLAKNIQYF. In DNA, the CDR3 is TGTGCCAGCAGTGCTCTATTAGCCAAAAACATTCAGTACTTC.